The subject of this entry is one T cell receptor beta chain. This entry comes from a study of shared clonotypes between healthy human individuals. Background on the study: In total, the donors were a couple of women and a few men aged 18 to 49. Per donor, CD8 memory used one plate, CD8 naive used two, CD4 memory used three and CD4 naive used three.

Data came from immunoSEQ multiplex PCR; TCRdb stores just in-frame clones and leaves some out. The table has 2.3 million or so clones, about 92% seen once. This receptor was identified in a man aged 18 to 29 in good health. Some clones in this sample may be carry-over from other donors' samples. The source material was naive CD4+ T cells from PBMCs. Subset given: CD45RA+ positively selected.

CDR3 sequence reads: CASSLADRPYEQYF. CDR3 bases: TGCGCCAGCAGCTTGGCCGACAGGCCCTACGAGCAGTACTTC. V usage is TRBV5-1 and J usage is TRBJ2-7; tentatively, D is TRBD1 (6 bases). Germline CDR1 SGHRS, CDR2 YFSETQ. Trimming stripped 0 bases from V and 2 bases from J, with 9 bases between. The CDR3 runs 14 residues.